This T cell receptor beta chain was found in a study of blood T cell repertoires in COVID-19. The data were produced by immunoSEQ multiplex PCR, yet TCRdb's version contains in-frame clones alone and is incomplete. The sample consists of around 270,000 clones, around 92% of them appearing once. The germline gives CDR1 KGHSH, CDR2 LQKENI. The CDR3 totals 15 residues. Trimming cost V 2 bases and J 6 bases; bases outside gene matches: 7. The genes are TRBV18 and TRBJ2-1; TRBD1 aligns across 7 bases. The clonotype originates from a person under 30 with COVID-19, enrolled during active disease. Source material: peripheral blood. CDR3 bases: TGTGCCAGCTCACCAATCGGGCCAGGGGGCAATGAGCAGTTCTTC. Translation: CASSPIGPGGNEQFF.